One and the same sample provided the 31 T cell receptor beta chains below, sequenced in a study of blood T cell repertoires in COVID-19. The method was immunoSEQ multiplex PCR; TCRdb's version includes in-frame clones alone and lacks a portion of them. The repertoire holds around 280,000 clones, roughly 90% seen once, with 2.2% in the top ten. Input material: peripheral blood. The origin of the receptors is a woman in her fifties or sixties who had recovered from COVID-19.

The chain carries TRBV19 and TRBJ2-1; 11 bases align to TRBD2. Germline-derived CDR1 and CDR2 are LNHDA and SQIVND (reference sequence). The CDR3 has 15 amino acids. V trimming: 4 bases; J trimming: 6 bases; junction bases outside the gene matches: 5. The CDR3 loop is CASSRLAGGLNEQFF. The CDR3 DNA sequence: TGTGCCAGTAGTAGGCTAGCGGGGGGCCTCAATGAGCAGTTCTTC.

The chain carries TRBV6-6 and TRBJ2-4, with 7 bases identical to TRBD1. The CDR3 has 15 amino acids. Losses at the gene ends were 2 bases for V and 3 bases for J; bases not matched to a gene: 4. Germline loops: CDR1 MNHNY, CDR2 SVGAGI (reference sequence). The CDR3 DNA reads TGTGCCAGCAGTTACGCCAGGGGGAGCAAAAACATTCAGTACTTC. Protein: CASSYARGSKNIQYF.

The chain is built from TRBV28 and TRBJ1-4; no definite D call. The CDR3 has 14 amino acids. Trimming removed 5 bases at V and 8 bases at J, with 15 bases between. Germline assignment: CDR1 MDHEN and CDR2 SYDVKM. CDR3 loop: CASSPIGREEKLFF. CDR3 DNA sequence: TGTGCCAGCAGTCCGATTGGACGGGAGGAAAAACTGTTTTTT.

This clone has just one count. The rearrangement joins TRBV24-1 to TRBJ2-1; D is ambiguous. The ends were cut back, 6 bases at V and 5 bases at J, with 4 bases in the middle. Germline V gives CDR1 KGHDR, CDR2 SFDVKD. The CDR3 has 11 amino acids. The CDR3 protein is CATSSNNEQFF. DNA of the CDR3: TGTGCCACCAGTTCCAACAATGAGCAGTTCTTC.

V gene TRBV24-1 combines with J gene TRBJ2-1, with a possible D match to TRBD2 (5 bases). In germline, CDR1 is KGHDR, CDR2 SFDVKD. V gave up 4 bases and J gave up 7 bases, with 13 bases separating them. The CDR3 has 14 residues. The CDR3 sequence: CATSERGGWNEQFF. CDR3 sequence (DNA): TGTGCCACCAGTGAACGTGGAGGATGGAATGAGCAGTTCTTC.

The chain recombines TRBV7-3 with TRBJ1-2; 8 nucleotides agree with TRBD1. There are 14 residues in the CDR3. In germline, CDR1 is SGHTA, CDR2 FQGTGA. The junction had 10 bases not matched to a gene; V was cut back by 5 bases and J by 8 bases. The CDR3 DNA follows: TGTGCCAGCAGCGCAATAGGACAGGGAGGCGGCTACACCTTC. It codes for CASSAIGQGGGYTF. Full variable domain (remainder filled in from reference TRBV7-3 and TRBJ1-2): GAGVSQTPSNKVTEKGKYVELRCDPISGHTALYWYRQSLGQGPEFLIYFQGTGAADDSGLPNDRFFAVRPEGSVSTLKIQRTERGDSAVYLCASSAIGQGGGYTFGSGTRLTVV.

This chain joins TRBV6-5 and TRBJ2-3; 8 bases are a match to TRBD2. J was trimmed by 2 bases and V by 1 base; bases with no gene match: 5. Germline CDR1 and CDR2: MNHEY and SVGAGI. The CDR3 spans 16 residues. For the CDR3, the DNA is TGTGCCAGCAGTTACTTTGGACTAGCTTCCACAGATACGCAGTATTTT. This translates into CASSYFGLASTDTQYF.

The chain is built from TRBV5-4 and TRBJ2-5, with 10 bases aligning to TRBD2. CDR3 length: 13 amino acids. CDR1 SGHNT and CDR2 YYREEE come from the germline V gene (reference sequence). Trimming cost V 0 bases and J 13 bases; bases outside gene matches: 6. The CDR3 nucleotides read TGTGCCAGCAGCTTGGCTAGCGGGGGCCCGGTGTACTTC. As protein: CASSLASGGPVYF.

This clone turned up a few times. CDR3 residues: CASSWGRESNQPQHF. The CDR3 coding sequence is TGTGCCAGCTCATGGGGGAGGGAGAGCAATCAGCCCCAGCATTTT. The chain has TRBV18 and TRBJ1-5, with D possibly being TRBD1 (5 bases). Trimming stripped 5 bases from V and 1 base from J, with 12 bases between. The V gene's germline CDR1 is KGHSH and CDR2 LQKENI. The CDR3 runs to 15 residues.

This clone was picked up one time. V gene TRBV19 combines with J gene TRBJ1-1; D is uncertain. Between the trimmed V and J ends, which lost 3 bases and 2 bases, there was a span of 7 bases. The CDR3 is 13 amino acids. Germline-derived CDR1 and CDR2 are LNHDA and SQIVND (reference sequence). The CDR3 sequence: CASSIELNTEAFF. In nucleotides, the CDR3 is TGTGCCAGTAGTATTGAGCTTAACACTGAAGCTTTCTTT.

CDR3 nucleotides: TGTGCCTGGAGTGATACCGACAGGTTGACTGAAGCTTTCTTT. As protein: CAWSDTDRLTEAFF. J is TRBJ1-1 and V is TRBV30; perhaps TRBD1 as D (6 bases). V was cut by 1 base and J by 5 bases, with 14 bases left in between. Germline V CDR1 and CDR2: GTSNPN, SVGIG (reference sequence). The CDR3 has 14 residues.

The chain uses TRBV3-1 (or the pseudogene TRBV3-2) and TRBJ2-7; D may be TRBD2 (6 bases). The CDR3 runs to 14 residues. Trimming removed 4 bases from V and 2 bases from J, with 12 bases in between. The germline CDR1 and CDR2 sequences are LGHDT and YNNKEL (reference sequence). CDR3 in amino acids: CASSPWGETYEQYF. In DNA form, the CDR3 reads TGTGCCAGCAGCCCCTGGGGGGAGACCTACGAGCAGTACTTC.

This chain links TRBV7-3 with TRBJ2-2, with unresolved D. Per germline, CDR1 SGHTA and CDR2 FQGTGA. V was pared by 1 base and J by 0 bases, with 12 bases between. There are 17 residues in the CDR3. The CDR3 region is CASSLNGVSANTGELFF. CDR3 nucleotides: TGTGCCAGCAGCTTAAACGGAGTCTCCGCGAACACCGGGGAGCTGTTTTTT.

The chain has TRBV15 and TRBJ2-1; 7 bases match TRBD1. The CDR3 contains 15 residues. Per germline, CDR1 LNHNV and CDR2 YYDKDF (reference sequence). V lost 0 bases and J lost 1; bases outside the gene matches: 0. CDR3 nucleotides: TGTGCCACCAGCAGAGAACAGGGGTCCTACAATGAGCAGTTCTTC. Translation: CATSREQGSYNEQFF.

The rearrangement links TRBV30 to TRBJ2-2; the match to TRBD2 covers 12 bases. V shed 5 bases, J shed 0 bases, and the junction held 4 bases outside the gene matches. This CDR3 has 16 amino acids. Germline V lookup: CDR1 GTSNPN, CDR2 SVGIG (reference sequence). The CDR3 loop is CAWAGLAGTNTGELFF. CDR3 DNA sequence: TGTGCCTGGGCCGGACTAGCGGGGACGAACACCGGGGAGCTGTTTTTT.

The chain uses TRBV28 and TRBJ2-5; TRBD2 aligns across 14 bases. The CDR3 length is 16 residues. Germline V CDR1 and CDR2: MDHEN, SYDVKM. J was trimmed by 2 bases and V by 5 bases; bases with no gene match: 4. The DNA for the CDR3 is TGTGCCAGCAGTCTGGGACTAGCGGGAGAGCAAGAGACCCAGTACTTC. Amino acid sequence: CASSLGLAGEQETQYF.

The chain joins TRBV5-6 to TRBJ2-1; 8 nucleotides match TRBD1. The V segment lost 0 bases and the J segment 7 bases; nucleotides outside the gene matches: 3. Per germline, CDR1 SGHDT and CDR2 YYEEEE. The CDR3 is 14 amino acids. For the CDR3, the DNA is TGTGCCAGCAGCTTGGGATGGACAGGGAATGAGCAGTTCTTC. Its translation: CASSLGWTGNEQFF.

The chain uses TRBV9 and TRBJ1-3; 7 positions match TRBD1. There are 15 residues in the CDR3. Germline-derived CDR1 and CDR2 are SGDLS and YYNGEE. V shed 0 bases and J 2 bases; nucleotides not matched to a gene: 2. The CDR3 DNA reads as TGTGCCAGCAGCGTAGCAGACAGGGCTGGAAACACCATATATTTT. Residues: CASSVADRAGNTIYF.

V usage is TRBV2 and J usage is TRBJ1-1, with D unresolved. The germline V and J ends were trimmed by 7 bases and 10 bases, with 16 bases remaining between them. The CDR3 spans 12 residues. Looked up from germline, CDR1 is SNHLY and CDR2 is FYNNEI. CDR3 sequence reads: CASTEAGEVAFF. The CDR3 coding sequence is TGTGCCAGCACCGAGGCCGGGGAGGTAGCTTTCTTT.

This clone was recorded once. This sequence joins TRBV6-5 and TRBJ2-7, with D tentatively TRBD2 (5 bases). The J call may be in error: the DNA end matches TRBJ2-1 better. This CDR3 has 13 amino acids. CDR1 is MNHEY, CDR2 SVGAGI, per germline. CDR3 residues: CASSAGSFSEQFF. The CDR3 region has the DNA TGTGCCAGCAGCGCTGGGAGCTTCAGTGAGCAGTTCTTC.

This clone appeared once. The rearrangement uses TRBV7-6 and TRBJ2-2, with D perhaps matching TRBD2 (5 bases). There are 16 residues in the CDR3. CDR1 and CDR2 from the germline V gene are SGHVS and FNYEAQ. Trimming stripped 6 bases from V and 4 bases from J, with 18 bases between. The CDR3 loop is CASSVEARAFTGELFF. CDR3 bases: TGTGCCAGCAGTGTAGAAGCGCGGGCGTTCACCGGGGAGCTGTTTTTT.

The rearrangement links TRBV9 to TRBJ1-6; TRBD1 aligns across 10 bases. CDR1 and CDR2 from the germline V gene are SGDLS and YYNGEE. V shed 4 bases and J 9 bases; nucleotides not matched to a gene: 10. The CDR3 totals 16 residues. CDR3: CASSPGWDRGVSPLHF. Written as DNA, the CDR3 is TGTGCCAGCAGCCCGGGATGGGACAGGGGAGTTTCACCCCTCCACTTT.

This chain links TRBV7-2 with TRBJ2-5, with 11 positions matching TRBD2. The CDR3 covers 19 residues. The germline V gene has CDR1 SGHTA and CDR2 FQGNSA. With 3 bases clipped from V and 2 bases from J, the junction kept 14 bases outside the gene matches. The CDR3 DNA is TGTGCCAGCAGCTTCCCGCCTAGCGGGGGGCCCAAAATACAAGAGACCCAGTACTTC. Protein sequence: CASSFPPSGGPKIQETQYF.

The chain carries TRBV5-6 and TRBJ1-2; TRBD1 might be the D (5 bases). Germline V gene data show CDR1 as SGHDT and CDR2 as YYEEEE. CDR3 length equals 18 residues. Trimming shortened V by 1 base and J by 7 bases, and 26 bases separated the two germline ends. The CDR3 DNA reads TGTGCCAGCAGCTTGACCCCTCCTTCCCCAGCCAGGGTGAGTGGCTACACCTTC. Translated, it gives CASSLTPPSPARVSGYTF.

This rearrangement joins TRBV11-2 to TRBJ2-2; no reliable D call. CDR3 length equals 13 residues. Germline CDR1 SGHAT, CDR2 FQNNGV. V gave up 0 bases and J gave up 7 bases, with 6 bases separating them. CDR3 DNA: TGTGCCAGCAGCTTAGATCAAATCGGGGAGCTGTTTTTT. As protein: CASSLDQIGELFF.

The V and J genes are TRBV7-2 and TRBJ2-1; TRBD2 agrees at 8 bases. V lost 4 bases and J lost 4; bases outside the gene matches: 12. This CDR3 comprises 17 residues. Looked up from germline, CDR1 is SGHTA and CDR2 is FQGNSA. Written as DNA, the CDR3 is TGTGCCAGCAGCTCCTCAATGGCGGGGGGCTGGTACAATGAGCAGTTCTTC. Translated: CASSSSMAGGWYNEQFF.

The chain joins TRBV19 to TRBJ2-2; 12 bases map to TRBD1. The germline gives CDR1 LNHDA, CDR2 SQIVND (reference sequence). Trimming cost V 5 bases and J 7 bases; bases outside gene matches: 8. The CDR3 is 16 amino acids. CDR3 DNA: TGTGCCAGTAGTGTTTGGGACAGGGGGCGCTACGGGGAGCTGTTTTTT. Its protein product is CASSVWDRGRYGELFF.

This sequence joins TRBV6-5 and TRBJ1-2, with D maybe TRBD1 (6 bases). Looked up from germline, CDR1 is MNHEY and CDR2 is SVGAGI. The CDR3 runs to 15 residues. Trimming shortened V by 5 bases and J by 4 bases, and 17 bases separated the two germline ends. In DNA form, the CDR3 reads TGTGCCAGCAGTCCCGGCAGGGGTGTAATCTATGGCTACACCTTC. This encodes CASSPGRGVIYGYTF.

The chain links TRBV28 to TRBJ1-2; D might be TRBD1 (5 bases). Germline loops: CDR1 MDHEN, CDR2 SYDVKM. This CDR3 spans 12 amino acids. The germline V and J ends were trimmed by 6 bases and 8 bases, with 13 bases remaining between them. The CDR3 is CASRTGLSGYTF. CDR3 DNA sequence: TGTGCCAGCAGGACGGGACTAAGCGGCTACACCTTC.

The rearrangement uses TRBV6-6 and TRBJ1-4, with D tentatively TRBD1 (5 bases). The CDR3 has 15 residues. V shed 7 bases and J shed 4 bases, with 16 bases lying between them. Per germline, CDR1 MNHNY and CDR2 SVGAGI (reference sequence). CDR3 residues: CASIAGRGFNEKLFF. In DNA, the CDR3 is TGTGCCAGCATTGCGGGGAGGGGTTTTAATGAAAAACTGTTTTTT.

The genes are TRBV10-1 and TRBJ2-1; 12 bases align to TRBD2. Germline V gives CDR1 WNHNN, CDR2 SYGVQD (reference sequence). Unmatched junction bases numbered 9, after V lost 9 bases and J lost 0 bases. The CDR3 covers 17 residues. This CDR3 is CASSSGGAGGSYNEQFF. CDR3 in DNA: TGCGCCAGTTCTAGCGGGGGGGCTGGCGGCTCCTACAATGAGCAGTTCTTC.